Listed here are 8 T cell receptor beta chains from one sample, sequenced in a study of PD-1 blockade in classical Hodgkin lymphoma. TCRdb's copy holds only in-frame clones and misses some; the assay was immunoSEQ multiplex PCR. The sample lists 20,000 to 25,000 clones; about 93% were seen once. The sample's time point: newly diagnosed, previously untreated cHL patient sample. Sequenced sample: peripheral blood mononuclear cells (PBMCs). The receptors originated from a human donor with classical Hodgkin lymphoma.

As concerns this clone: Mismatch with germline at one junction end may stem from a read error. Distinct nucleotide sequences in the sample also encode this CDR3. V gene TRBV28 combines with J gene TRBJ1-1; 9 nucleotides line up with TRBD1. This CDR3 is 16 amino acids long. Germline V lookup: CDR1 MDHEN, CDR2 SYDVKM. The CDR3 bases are TGTGCCAGCAGTTTAGTGCCCGGACAGGGGAACACTGAAGCCTTCTTT. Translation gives CASSLVPGQGNTEAFF.

Written as DNA, the CDR3 is TGTGCCAGCAGCGGGAGGACAGGGGTCTCGGGAAACACCATATATTTT. This codes for CASSGRTGVSGNTIYF. The chain employs TRBV11-2 and TRBJ1-3; 9 nucleotides line up with TRBD1. Germline lookup yields CDR1 SGHAT and CDR2 FQNNGV. The CDR3 spans 16 residues. The junction had 9 bases not matched to a gene; V was cut back by 5 bases and J by 4 bases.

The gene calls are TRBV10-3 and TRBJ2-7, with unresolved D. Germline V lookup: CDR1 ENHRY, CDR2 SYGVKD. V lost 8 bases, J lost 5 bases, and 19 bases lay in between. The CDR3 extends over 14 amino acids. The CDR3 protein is CAIRTDDSYDEQYF. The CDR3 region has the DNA TGTGCCATCCGGACGGACGACTCCTACGACGAGCAGTACTTC.

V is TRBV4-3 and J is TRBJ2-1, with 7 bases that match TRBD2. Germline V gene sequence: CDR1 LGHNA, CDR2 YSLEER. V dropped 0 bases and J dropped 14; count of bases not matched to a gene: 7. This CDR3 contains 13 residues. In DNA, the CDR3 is TGCGCCAGCAGCCAAGACAGGTGGACTAGTAAGTTCTTC. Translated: CASSQDRWTSKFF.

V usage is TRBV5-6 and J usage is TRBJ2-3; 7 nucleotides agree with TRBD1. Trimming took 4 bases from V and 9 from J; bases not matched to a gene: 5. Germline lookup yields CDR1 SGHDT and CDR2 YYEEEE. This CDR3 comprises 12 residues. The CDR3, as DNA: TGTGCCAGCAGCCTAAGCAGGGGGACGCAGTATTTT. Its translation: CASSLSRGTQYF.

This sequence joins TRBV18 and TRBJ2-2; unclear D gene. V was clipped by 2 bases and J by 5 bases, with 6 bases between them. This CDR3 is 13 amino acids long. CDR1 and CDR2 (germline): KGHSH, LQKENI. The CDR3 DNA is TGTGCCAGCTCACCAGCACCTACCGGGGAGCTGTTTTTT. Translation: CASSPAPTGELFF. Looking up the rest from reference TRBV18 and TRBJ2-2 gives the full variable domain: NAGVMQNPRHLVRRRGQEARLRCSPMKGHSHVYWYRQLPEEGLKFMVYLQKENIIDESGMPKERFSAEFPKEGPSILRIQQVVRGDSAAYFCASSPAPTGELFFGEGSRLTVL.

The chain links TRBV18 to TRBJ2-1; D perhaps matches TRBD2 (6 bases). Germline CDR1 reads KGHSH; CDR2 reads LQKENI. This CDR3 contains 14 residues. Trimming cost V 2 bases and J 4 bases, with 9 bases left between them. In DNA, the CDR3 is TGTGCCAGCTCACCAAGGAGCGGGTACAATGAGCAGTTCTTC. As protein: CASSPRSGYNEQFF.

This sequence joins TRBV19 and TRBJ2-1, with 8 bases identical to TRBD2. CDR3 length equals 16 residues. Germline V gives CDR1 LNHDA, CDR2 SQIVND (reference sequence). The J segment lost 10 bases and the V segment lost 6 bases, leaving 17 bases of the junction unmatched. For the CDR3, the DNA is TGTGCCAGTAGCAGCACCGGGACTAGTGGTCTTTGGGAGCAGTTCTTC. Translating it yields CASSSTGTSGLWEQFF.